The 26 T cell receptor beta chains below come from one sample, sequenced in a study of T cell responses to AZD1222 COVID-19 vaccine. Sequencing used immunoSEQ multiplex PCR; TCRdb keeps in-frame clones, though not all of them. The sample has some 150,000 clones; 90% to 95% are singletons. The input for sequencing was peripheral blood, taken on day 0 of AZD1222 vaccination. Receptor source: an adult in good health.

The chain links TRBV7-9 to TRBJ1-3; no reliable D call. The germline CDR1 and CDR2 sequences are SEHNR and FQNEAQ (reference sequence). The CDR3 runs to 13 residues. Trimming shortened V by 5 bases and J by 3 bases, and 8 bases separated the two germline ends. CDR3 in amino acids: CASSDLLGNTIYF. The DNA of the CDR3 is TGTGCCAGCAGCGATCTGCTTGGAAACACCATATATTTT.

The chain carries TRBV20-1 and TRBJ2-7; 10 positions match TRBD1. This CDR3 is built from 11 residues. CDR1 DFQATT and CDR2 SNEGSKA come from the germline V gene (reference sequence). Trimming cost V 5 bases and J 8 bases; bases outside gene matches: 3. The CDR3 DNA reads as TGCAGTGCTGGGGACAGGGGACAGCAGTACTTC. This gives the protein CSAGDRGQQYF.

The chain uses TRBV6-2 or TRBV6-3 and TRBJ2-3; TRBD2 aligns across 9 bases. There are 16 residues in the CDR3. V lost 2 bases to trimming and J lost 2 bases; unmatched junction nucleotides: 5. The germline CDR1 and CDR2 sequences are MNHEY and SVGEGT. This CDR3 is CASSYGAGGATDTQYF. CDR3 bases: TGTGCCAGCAGTTACGGAGCGGGGGGCGCCACAGATACGCAGTATTTT.

The J gene is TRBJ1-2, the V gene TRBV6-5; no clear D. Germline V CDR1 and CDR2: MNHEY, SVGAGI. Between the trimmed V and J ends, which lost 2 bases and 5 bases, there was a span of 9 bases. CDR3 size: 13 residues. The CDR3 spells CASSYPKGYGYTF. The CDR3 bases are TGTGCCAGCAGTTACCCGAAGGGATATGGCTACACCTTC.

The chain links TRBV7-3 to TRBJ2-3, with D possibly being TRBD2 (6 bases). In germline, CDR1 is SGHTA, CDR2 FQGTGA. CDR3 length: 16 amino acids. V was cut by 3 bases and J by 0 bases, with 13 bases left in between. The CDR3 DNA reads TGTGCCAGCAGCTTGGGTAGCGGCACTAGCACAGATACGCAGTATTTT. Translation: CASSLGSGTSTDTQYF. Combining the CDR3 with reference TRBV7-3 and TRBJ2-3 gives the whole variable domain GAGVSQTPSNKVTEKGKYVELRCDPISGHTALYWYRQSLGQGPEFLIYFQGTGAADDSGLPNDRFFAVRPEGSVSTLKIQRTERGDSAVYLCASSLGSGTSTDTQYFGPGTRLTVL.

The rearrangement links TRBV2 to TRBJ2-1; D is perhaps TRBD2 (6 bases). The CDR3 loop spans 14 amino acids. The germline V and J ends were trimmed by 6 bases and 6 bases, with 15 bases remaining between them. Germline loops: CDR1 SNHLY, CDR2 FYNNEI. The CDR3 is CASRGGLTGNEQFF. In DNA, the CDR3 is TGTGCCAGCAGGGGGGGACTCACCGGCAATGAGCAGTTCTTC. The variable domain in full, completed from reference TRBV2 and TRBJ2-1, reads EPEVTQTPSHQVTQMGQEVILRCVPISNHLYFYWYRQILGQKVEFLVSFYNNEISEKSEIFDDQFSVERPDGSNFTLKIRSTKLEDSAMYFCASRGGLTGNEQFFGPGTRLTVL.

As to this clone: Other DNA sequences in this specimen translate into the identical CDR3. The CDR3 bases are TGTGCCAGCAGCGTAGCGGTGAACACTGAAGCTTTCTTT. This gives the protein CASSVAVNTEAFF. The chain is built from TRBV9 and TRBJ1-1; D unclear. Between the trimmed V and J ends, which lost 0 bases and 0 bases, there was a span of 3 bases. Germline V CDR1 and CDR2: SGDLS, YYNGEE. The CDR3 length is 13 residues.

This chain joins TRBV7-3 and TRBJ2-2, with D unclear. This CDR3 region has 13 residues. From germline, CDR1 is SGHTA and CDR2 FQGTGA. Trimming stripped 0 bases from V and 4 bases from J, with 3 bases between. CDR3 sequence reads: CASSLTGTGELFF. In DNA form, the CDR3 reads TGTGCCAGCAGCTTAACAGGCACCGGGGAGCTGTTTTTT.

The V call is TRBV5-1, the J call TRBJ1-3; D is unresolved. The CDR3 totals 15 residues. Trimming stripped 0 bases from V and 1 base from J, with 8 bases between. From germline, CDR1 is SGHRS and CDR2 YFSETQ. CDR3 residues: CASSLGELSGNTIYF. In DNA form, the CDR3 reads TGCGCCAGCAGCTTGGGGGAGCTGTCTGGAAACACCATATATTTT. Using reference TRBV5-1 and TRBJ1-3 for the parts outside the CDR3, the full variable domain is KAGVTQTPRYLIKTRGQQVTLSCSPISGHRSVSWYQQTPGQGLQFLFEYFSETQRNKGNFPGRFSGRQFSNSRSEMNVSTLELGDSALYLCASSLGELSGNTIYFGEGSWLTVV.

This clone came up once. This chain connects TRBV4-2 to TRBJ1-1; tentatively, D is TRBD1 (6 bases). Trimming removed 0 bases from V and 0 bases from J, with 11 bases in between. Germline V gives CDR1 LGHNA, CDR2 YNFKEQ. The CDR3 is 16 residues long. The DNA of the CDR3 is TGTGCCAGCAGCCAAGAGGGAGGGGGGCTGAACACTGAAGCTTTCTTT. It translates to CASSQEGGGLNTEAFF.

CDR3 sequence reads: CASSAGQGMNTEAFF. CDR3 nucleotides: TGTGCCAGCTCAGCCGGACAGGGGATGAACACTGAAGCTTTCTTT. This chain uses TRBV18 with TRBJ1-1, with TRBD1 matching over 9 bases. CDR1 is KGHSH and CDR2 is LQKENI in the germline V gene. CDR3 length: 15 amino acids. The J segment lost 0 bases and the V segment lost 5 bases, leaving 4 bases of the junction unmatched.

The rearrangement uses TRBV5-1 and TRBJ1-4; D not resolved. With 0 bases removed from V and 3 bases from J, the gap between germline ends came to 9 bases. Germline CDR1 is SGHRS and CDR2 is YFSETQ. This CDR3 region has 15 residues. The CDR3 protein is CASSLESPANEKLFF. The CDR3 nucleotides are TGCGCCAGCAGCTTGGAATCGCCGGCTAATGAAAAACTGTTTTTT.

The rearrangement joins TRBV5-4 to TRBJ2-7; perhaps TRBD1 as D (5 bases). Germline V lookup: CDR1 SGHNT, CDR2 YYREEE (reference sequence). V was trimmed by 3 bases and J by 1 base, leaving 11 bases between them. This CDR3 spans 14 amino acids. Here the CDR3 DNA reads TGTGCCAGCAGCTCGGACAAAGGATCCTACGAGCAGTACTTC. Protein: CASSSDKGSYEQYF.

CDR3 region: CASSFSAGTPSVNEQYF. Here the CDR3 DNA reads TGTGCCAGCAGTTTTTCCGCCGGGACCCCGTCTGTCAACGAGCAGTACTTC. V gene TRBV27 combines with J gene TRBJ2-7; D tentatively reads TRBD1 or TRBD2 (5 bases each). This CDR3 contains 17 residues. Germline V gene sequence: CDR1 MNHEY, CDR2 SMNVEV (reference sequence). Trimming took off 3 bases at V and 5 bases at J, with 23 bases between the two ends.

V gene TRBV5-1 combines with J gene TRBJ1-2, with 8 bases lining up with TRBD1. V shed 6 bases and J 4 bases; nucleotides not matched to a gene: 5. The CDR3 covers 13 residues. The germline V gene has CDR1 SGHRS and CDR2 YFSETQ. The CDR3 nucleotides read TGCGCCAGCACACCAGGGGGCGGCTATGGCTACACCTTC. The encoded protein is CASTPGGGYGYTF.

The J gene is TRBJ2-7, the V gene TRBV5-1; D gene ambiguous. Per the germline V gene, CDR1 is SGHRS and CDR2 is YFSETQ. This CDR3 spans 14 amino acids. Trimming stripped 4 bases from V and 0 bases from J, with 11 bases between. CDR3 coding DNA: TGCGCCAGCAGCCCCCAGGACGTCTCCTACGAGCAGTACTTC. Its translation: CASSPQDVSYEQYF.

The chain joins TRBV7-3 to TRBJ1-1; no clear D. This CDR3 region has 13 residues. The V end was cut by 2 bases, the J end by 7 bases, with 11 bases between. Germline loops: CDR1 SGHTA, CDR2 FQGTGA. The chain's CDR3 is CASSLLDGFEAFF. The CDR3 DNA is TGTGCCAGCAGCTTACTAGACGGATTTGAAGCTTTCTTT.

The V call is TRBV25-1, the J call TRBJ1-2; D is possibly TRBD1 (6 bases). This CDR3 comprises 14 residues. V gave up 3 bases and J gave up 5 bases, with 13 bases separating them. Germline V gene data show CDR1 as MGHDK and CDR2 as SYGVNS. CDR3: CASSDIGGWYGYTF. The CDR3 DNA reads as TGTGCCAGCAGTGACATAGGGGGGTGGTATGGCTACACCTTC.

This rearrangement joins TRBV4-1 to TRBJ2-2; D is perhaps TRBD1 (6 bases). The V gene lost 2 bases and the J gene lost 0 bases, with 13 bases spanning the gap. Germline values: CDR1 MGHRA, CDR2 YSYEKL. This CDR3 region has 17 residues. DNA of the CDR3: TGCGCCAGCAGCCAAACAGACAGGAGATCGAACACCGGGGAGCTGTTTTTT. As protein: CASSQTDRRSNTGELFF.

For the CDR3, the DNA is TGCGCCAGCAGCTTGGACAGGGCGGAGAATGAGCAGTTCTTC. This translates into CASSLDRAENEQFF. The chain carries TRBV5-1 and TRBJ2-1; a possible D gene is TRBD1 (6 bases). Between the trimmed V and J ends, which lost 0 bases and 7 bases, there was a span of 11 bases. Germline V gene lookup returns CDR1 SGHRS and CDR2 YFSETQ. The CDR3 is 14 residues long.

This clone was found once. The CDR3 protein is CASSIAPVYQPQHF. CDR3 in DNA: TGTGCCAGTAGTATCGCTCCGGTCTATCAGCCCCAGCATTTT. The chain carries TRBV19 and TRBJ1-5; no clear D gene. This CDR3 contains 14 residues. V lost 3 bases and J lost 5, with 11 bases in between. Germline CDR1 is LNHDA and CDR2 is SQIVND (reference sequence).

The gene calls are TRBV5-4 and TRBJ2-7; 7 bases are shared with TRBD2. This CDR3 region has 15 residues. V lost 2 bases and J lost 2; bases outside the gene matches: 7. CDR1 and CDR2 from the germline V gene are SGHNT and YYREEE (reference sequence). CDR3 in DNA: TGTGCCAGCAGCTTCAGTGGGGGGGGAGCCTACGAGCAGTACTTC. The encoded protein is CASSFSGGGAYEQYF.

The chain joins TRBV28 to TRBJ1-3; possible D gene TRBD1, 5 bases. CDR3 length: 16 residues. V was cut by 7 bases and J by 0 bases, with 16 bases left in between. The germline CDR1 and CDR2 sequences are MDHEN and SYDVKM. The CDR3 is CASTGGGSFSGNTIYF. CDR3 in DNA: TGTGCCAGCACTGGGGGAGGATCTTTCTCTGGAAACACCATATATTTT.

In DNA form, the CDR3 reads TGTGCCAGCAGCTTACTCTCCACCGCTGGAAACACCATATATTTT. It yields the protein CASSLLSTAGNTIYF. The chain recombines TRBV7-9 with TRBJ1-3; no clear D gene. Trimming removed 2 bases from V and 2 bases from J, with 10 bases in between. CDR1 and CDR2 (germline): SEHNR, FQNEAQ (reference sequence). The CDR3 runs to 15 residues.

The rearrangement links TRBV6-1 to TRBJ1-5, with D hard to call. Germline V gene lookup returns CDR1 MNHNS and CDR2 SASEGT. Trimming took off 2 bases at V and 4 bases at J, with 12 bases between the two ends. The CDR3 sequence is 15 residues long. DNA for the CDR3: TGTGCCAGCAGTGAAAGGGAGATACCTAATCAGCCCCAGCATTTT. Protein product: CASSEREIPNQPQHF.

This chain uses TRBV9 with TRBJ1-3, with a weak D call TRBD1 (6 bases). The CDR3 loop spans 14 amino acids. Germline CDR1 SGDLS, CDR2 YYNGEE. V was pared by 0 bases and J by 7 bases, with 11 bases between. CDR3: CASSVVGQGNTIYF. The DNA for the CDR3 is TGTGCCAGCAGCGTAGTTGGGCAGGGGAACACCATATATTTT. Complete variable domain (other parts from reference TRBV9 and TRBJ1-3): DSGVTQTPKHLITATGQRVTLRCSPRSGDLSVYWYQQSLDQGLQFLIQYYNGEERAKGNILERFSAQQFPDLHSELNLSSLELGDSALYFCASSVVGQGNTIYFGEGSWLTVV.